The 13 T cell receptor beta chains presented below share a single source sample, sequenced in a study of T cell responses to AZD1222 COVID-19 vaccine. Using immunoSEQ multiplex PCR, the repertoire was profiled, and TCRdb retains in-frame clones only, with some absent. Of tens of thousands of clones in the sample, approximately 90% were seen once. The specimen comprised peripheral blood, sampled on day 0 of AZD1222 vaccination. The receptors were sampled from an adult in good health.

V and J are TRBV9 and TRBJ1-2; 9 bases agree with TRBD1. From germline, CDR1 is SGDLS and CDR2 YYNGEE. The CDR3 covers 15 residues. The V gene end was trimmed by 0 bases and the J gene end by 8 bases; junction bases not matched to a gene: 8. Here the CDR3 DNA reads TGTGCCAGCAGCGTAGACCGGGACAGGGCTGGGGGCTACACCTTC. Translation gives CASSVDRDRAGGYTF.

The genes are TRBV7-8 and TRBJ1-4, with 8 bases fitting TRBD1. Germline loops: CDR1 SGHVS, CDR2 FQNEAQ. The CDR3 loop spans 14 amino acids. Losses at the gene ends were 6 bases for V and 7 bases for J; bases not matched to a gene: 7. The CDR3 here is CASSRQGISEKLFF. The CDR3 nucleotides are TGTGCCAGCAGTCGACAGGGGATATCTGAAAAACTGTTTTTT.

The gene calls are TRBV7-9 and TRBJ2-3; a possible D gene is TRBD2 (6 bases). The CDR3 runs to 13 residues. Trimming took 4 bases from V and 2 from J, leaving 7 bases between them. Germline V gene data show CDR1 as SEHNR and CDR2 as FQNEAQ (reference sequence). The CDR3 sequence: CASSWDFTDTQYF. As DNA, the CDR3 is TGTGCCAGCAGCTGGGACTTCACAGATACGCAGTATTTT.

The chain joins TRBV18 to TRBJ2-1, with D possibly being TRBD1 or TRBD2 (5 bases each). CDR3 length equals 15 residues. Germline CDR1 is KGHSH and CDR2 is LQKENI. The V end was cut by 1 base, the J end by 5 bases, with 12 bases between. Written as DNA, the CDR3 is TGTGCCAGCTCACCACAGGGGAATAGCGACAATGAGCAGTTCTTC. It encodes CASSPQGNSDNEQFF. Together with reference TRBV18 and TRBJ2-1, the CDR3 gives the full variable domain: NAGVMQNPRHLVRRRGQEARLRCSPMKGHSHVYWYRQLPEEGLKFMVYLQKENIIDESGMPKERFSAEFPKEGPSILRIQQVVRGDSAAYFCASSPQGNSDNEQFFGPGTRLTVL.

The rearrangement joins TRBV11-2 to TRBJ1-1; D gene ambiguous. The germline V gene has CDR1 SGHAT and CDR2 FQNNGV. The CDR3 spans 11 residues. V was trimmed by 1 base and J by 11 bases, leaving 8 bases between them. DNA for the CDR3: TGTGCCAGCAGCTTAGGACGAGCGGCTTTCTTT. Its protein is CASSLGRAAFF.

This sequence joins TRBV19 and TRBJ2-1, with TRBD2 matching over 8 bases. The germline CDR1 and CDR2 sequences are LNHDA and SQIVND (reference sequence). Trimming cost V 3 bases and J 7 bases; bases outside gene matches: 11. This CDR3 is 16 amino acids long. The CDR3 region is CASSIIGGGRDNEQFF. In DNA, the CDR3 is TGTGCCAGTAGTATCATCGGGGGGGGCCGAGATAATGAGCAGTTCTTC.

This chain joins TRBV2 and TRBJ1-6; no firm D call. Germline CDR1 SNHLY, CDR2 FYNNEI. The CDR3 contains 11 residues. The germline V and J ends were trimmed by 3 bases and 12 bases, with 6 bases remaining between them. CDR3 region: CASSETQPLHF. For the CDR3, the DNA is TGTGCCAGCAGTGAGACCCAACCCCTCCACTTT.

This clone was found once. For the CDR3, the DNA is TGTGCCAGCAATTCACGAGGGGTATTAGATTCACCCCTCCACTTT. Translated: CASNSRGVLDSPLHF. The chain employs TRBV3-1 (or the pseudogene TRBV3-2) and TRBJ1-6; a weak D match, TRBD1 (5 bases). The CDR3 is 15 amino acids. Germline-derived CDR1 and CDR2 are LGHDT and YNNKEL (reference sequence). Trimming removed 7 bases at V and 8 bases at J, with 18 bases between.

The chain combines TRBV6-5 with TRBJ1-1; possibly TRBD1 for D (5 bases). The CDR3 covers 13 residues. Trimming stripped 9 bases from V and 0 bases from J, with 11 bases between. Per germline, CDR1 MNHEY and CDR2 SVGAGI. CDR3 nucleotides: TGTGCCAGTAAAGGGGCTTTGAACACTGAAGCTTTCTTT. Amino acid sequence: CASKGALNTEAFF.

This chain links TRBV5-6 with TRBJ1-4; D is unclear. Per the germline V gene, CDR1 is SGHDT and CDR2 is YYEEEE. Trimming took off 0 bases at V and 8 bases at J, with 11 bases between the two ends. The CDR3 has 14 amino acids. The CDR3 reads CASSLAADSEKLFF. The CDR3 bases are TGTGCCAGCAGCTTGGCGGCAGATTCCGAAAAACTGTTTTTT.

The rearrangement links TRBV6-5 to TRBJ1-6, with TRBD1 as a possible D gene (6 bases). The CDR3 spans 14 residues. Trimming took 8 bases from V and 6 from J, leaving 14 bases between them. In germline, CDR1 is MNHEY, CDR2 SVGAGI. The DNA for the CDR3 is TGTGCCAGCGGCAGGACAGTGATTAATTCACCCCTCCACTTT. Its translation: CASGRTVINSPLHF.

V is TRBV5-1 and J is TRBJ1-1; 7 nucleotides match TRBD1. V lost 0 bases and J lost 1; bases outside the gene matches: 6. The CDR3 covers 16 residues. Germline CDR1 and CDR2: SGHRS and YFSETQ. In DNA, the CDR3 is TGCGCCAGCAGCTTGGGGACAGGAGGGGGGAACACTGAAGCTTTCTTT. Encoded protein: CASSLGTGGGNTEAFF.

J is TRBJ2-7 and V is TRBV18, with 7 bases matching TRBD1. V dropped 3 bases and J dropped 6; count of bases not matched to a gene: 2. Germline values: CDR1 KGHSH, CDR2 LQKENI. This CDR3 has 12 amino acids. CDR3 protein: CASSPDRVEQYF. In DNA, the CDR3 is TGTGCCAGCTCACCCGACAGGGTCGAGCAGTACTTC.